This T cell receptor (beta chain) was sequenced for a study of radiotherapy plus CTLA-4 blockade in lung cancer. Chemo-refractory metastatic non-small-cell lung cancer patients received focal radiation with ipilimumab CTLA-4 blockade. CDR3 length: 15 amino acids. From germline, CDR1 is SGHNT and CDR2 YENEEA. Trimming removed 7 bases from V and 10 bases from J; junction bases left unmatched: 16. The method was immunoSEQ multiplex PCR; TCRdb's version includes in-frame clones alone and lacks a portion of them. This table has tens of thousands of clones, around 80% appearing once. The specimen comprised peripheral blood, sampled from a patient treated with radiotherapy plus ipilimumab. The chain combines TRBV11-3 with TRBJ1-1, with 9 bases fitting TRBD1. The receptor was derived from a human donor with non-small cell lung cancer who had a partial response to radiotherapy plus ipilimumab. CDR3 residues: CASIPLGTGNTSAFF. CDR3 in DNA: TGTGCCAGCATCCCCCTTGGGACAGGGAACACGTCAGCTTTCTTT.